This T cell receptor beta chain was recorded in a study of spatial heterogeneity in lung cancer. As for the study in general: The library had UMIs, and each TCR and UMI pair averaged more than ten raw reads.

TCRdb independently ran MiXCR on the 5' RACE reads; one entry per CDR3 protein. In the table there are about 30,000 distinct CDR3 sequences, approximately 8.4% of which are singletons. The CDR3 runs 15 residues. CDR1 and CDR2 (germline): KGHSH, LQKENI. V was clipped by 3 bases and J by 0 bases, with 11 bases between them. This clonotype was counted a few times. The time point: sample taken at primary tumor resection. Sequencing of whole RNA from tumor, nontumor lung or frozen PBMC involved no sorting. This receptor was taken from a female donor with early-stage non-small cell lung cancer. The sequencing here drew on PBMCs, taken at surgery. The chain recombines TRBV18 with TRBJ1-1; D is perhaps TRBD1 (5 bases). CDR3 sequence: CASSPGTKMNTEAFF. CDR3 DNA: TGTGCCAGCTCACCCGGGACCAAAATGAACACTGAAGCTTTCTTT. The whole variable domain, remainder taken from reference TRBV18 and TRBJ1-1, is NAGVMQNPRHLVRRRGQEARLRCSPMKGHSHVYWYRQLPEEGLKFMVYLQKENIIDESGMPKERFSAEFPKEGPSILRIQQVVRGDSAAYFCASSPGTKMNTEAFFGQGTRLTVV.